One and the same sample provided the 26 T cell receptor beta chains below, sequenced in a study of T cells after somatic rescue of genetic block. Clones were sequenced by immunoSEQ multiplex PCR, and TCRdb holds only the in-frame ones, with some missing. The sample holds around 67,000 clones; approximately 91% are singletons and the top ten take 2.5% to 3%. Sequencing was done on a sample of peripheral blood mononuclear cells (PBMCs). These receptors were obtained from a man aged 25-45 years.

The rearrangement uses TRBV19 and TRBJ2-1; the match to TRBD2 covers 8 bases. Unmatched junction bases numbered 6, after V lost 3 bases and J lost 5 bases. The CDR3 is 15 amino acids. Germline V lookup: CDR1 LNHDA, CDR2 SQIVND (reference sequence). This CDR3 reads CASSMGGRPHNEQFF. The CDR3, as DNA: TGTGCCAGTAGTATGGGCGGGAGGCCCCACAATGAGCAGTTCTTC.

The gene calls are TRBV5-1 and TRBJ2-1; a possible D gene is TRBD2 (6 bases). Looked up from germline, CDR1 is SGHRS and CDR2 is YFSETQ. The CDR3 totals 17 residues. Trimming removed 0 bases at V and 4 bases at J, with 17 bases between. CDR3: CASSLGIYGRWYNEQFF. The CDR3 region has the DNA TGCGCCAGCAGCTTGGGAATATACGGGAGATGGTACAATGAGCAGTTCTTC.

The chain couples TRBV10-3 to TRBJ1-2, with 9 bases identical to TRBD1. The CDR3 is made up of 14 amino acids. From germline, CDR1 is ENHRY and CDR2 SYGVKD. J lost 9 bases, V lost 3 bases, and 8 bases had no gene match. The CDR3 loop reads CAISDMDRGLRYTF. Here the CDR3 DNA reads TGTGCCATCAGTGACATGGACAGGGGTTTGCGCTACACCTTC.

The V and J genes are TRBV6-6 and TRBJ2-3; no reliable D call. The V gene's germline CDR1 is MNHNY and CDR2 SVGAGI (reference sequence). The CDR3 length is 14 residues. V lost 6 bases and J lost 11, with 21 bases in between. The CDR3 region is CASSHPSLKDQQYF. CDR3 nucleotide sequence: TGTGCCAGCAGCCACCCATCCTTGAAAGATCAGCAGTATTTT.

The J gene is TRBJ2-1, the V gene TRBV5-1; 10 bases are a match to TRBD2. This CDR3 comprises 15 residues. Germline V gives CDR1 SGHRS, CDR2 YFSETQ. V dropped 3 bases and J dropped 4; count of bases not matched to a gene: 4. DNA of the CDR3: TGCGCCAGCAGCTCATCTAGCGGGGGATACAATGAGCAGTTCTTC. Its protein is CASSSSSGGYNEQFF. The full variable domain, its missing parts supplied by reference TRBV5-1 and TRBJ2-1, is KAGVTQTPRYLIKTRGQQVTLSCSPISGHRSVSWYQQTPGQGLQFLFEYFSETQRNKGNFPGRFSGRQFSNSRSEMNVSTLELGDSALYLCASSSSSGGYNEQFFGPGTRLTVL.

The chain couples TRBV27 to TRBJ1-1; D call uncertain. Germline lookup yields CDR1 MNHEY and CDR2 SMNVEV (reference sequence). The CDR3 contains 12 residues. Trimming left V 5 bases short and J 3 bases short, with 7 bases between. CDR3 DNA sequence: TGTGCCAGCAGTGCGGGGTACACTGAAGCTTTCTTT. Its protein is CASSAGYTEAFF.

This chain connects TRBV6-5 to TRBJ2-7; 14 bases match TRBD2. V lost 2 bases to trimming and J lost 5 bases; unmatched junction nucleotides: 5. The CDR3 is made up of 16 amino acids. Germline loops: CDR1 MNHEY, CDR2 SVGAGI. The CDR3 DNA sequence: TGTGCCAGCAGTTACGCCACGGGACTAGCGGGAGACGAGCAGTACTTC. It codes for CASSYATGLAGDEQYF.

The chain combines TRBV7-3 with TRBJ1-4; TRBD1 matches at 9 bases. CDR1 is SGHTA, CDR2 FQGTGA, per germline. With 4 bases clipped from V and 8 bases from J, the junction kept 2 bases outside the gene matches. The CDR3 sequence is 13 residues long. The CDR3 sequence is CASSSGTGEKLFF. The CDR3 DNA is TGTGCCAGCAGCTCCGGGACAGGGGAAAAACTGTTTTTT.

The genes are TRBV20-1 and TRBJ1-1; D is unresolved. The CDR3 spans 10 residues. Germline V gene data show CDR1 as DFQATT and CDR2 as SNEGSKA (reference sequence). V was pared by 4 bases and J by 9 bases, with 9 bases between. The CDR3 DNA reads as TGCAGTGCTAAGGGAGCCCAAGCTTTCTTT. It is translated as CSAKGAQAFF.

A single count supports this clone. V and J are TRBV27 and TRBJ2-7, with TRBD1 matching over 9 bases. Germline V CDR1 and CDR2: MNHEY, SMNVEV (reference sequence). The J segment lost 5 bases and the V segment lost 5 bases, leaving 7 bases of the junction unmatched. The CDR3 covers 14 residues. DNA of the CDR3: TGTGCCAGCAGTCCAGGGACAGGGAGGGACGAGCAGTACTTC. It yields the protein CASSPGTGRDEQYF.

CDR3 nucleotide sequence: TGTGCCAGCAGCCCGAACTTGTATACGCAGTATTTT. Translating gives CASSPNLYTQYF. J is TRBJ2-3 and V is TRBV9; D unclear. V lost 4 bases to trimming and J lost 7 bases, with 10 bases between them. The CDR3 sequence is 12 residues long. The germline gives CDR1 SGDLS, CDR2 YYNGEE.

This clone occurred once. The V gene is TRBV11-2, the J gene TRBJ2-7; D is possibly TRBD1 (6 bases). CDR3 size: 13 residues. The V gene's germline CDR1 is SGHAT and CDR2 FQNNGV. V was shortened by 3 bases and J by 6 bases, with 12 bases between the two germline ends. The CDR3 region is CASSLDSQREQYF. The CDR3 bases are TGTGCCAGCAGCTTGGACAGTCAACGCGAGCAGTACTTC.

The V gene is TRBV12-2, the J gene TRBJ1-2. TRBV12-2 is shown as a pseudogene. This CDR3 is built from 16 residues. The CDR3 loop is CASRPRRAGGDYGYTF. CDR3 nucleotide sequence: TGTGCAAGTCGCCCCCGGAGGGCCGGCGGGGACTATGGCTACACCTTC.

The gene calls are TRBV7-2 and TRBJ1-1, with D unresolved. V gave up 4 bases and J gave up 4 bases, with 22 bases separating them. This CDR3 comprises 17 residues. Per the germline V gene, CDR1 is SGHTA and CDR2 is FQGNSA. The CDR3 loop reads CASSSRAGIQSATEAFF. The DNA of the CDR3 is TGTGCCAGCAGCTCTAGGGCAGGTATCCAATCAGCCACTGAAGCTTTCTTT.

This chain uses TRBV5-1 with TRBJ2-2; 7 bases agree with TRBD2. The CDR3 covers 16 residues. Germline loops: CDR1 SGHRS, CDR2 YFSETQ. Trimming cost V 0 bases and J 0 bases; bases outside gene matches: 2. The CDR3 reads CASSLVAGPNTGELFF. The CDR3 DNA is TGCGCCAGCAGCTTGGTAGCGGGCCCGAACACCGGGGAGCTGTTTTTT. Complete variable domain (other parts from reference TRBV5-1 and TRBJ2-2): KAGVTQTPRYLIKTRGQQVTLSCSPISGHRSVSWYQQTPGQGLQFLFEYFSETQRNKGNFPGRFSGRQFSNSRSEMNVSTLELGDSALYLCASSLVAGPNTGELFFGEGSRLTVL.

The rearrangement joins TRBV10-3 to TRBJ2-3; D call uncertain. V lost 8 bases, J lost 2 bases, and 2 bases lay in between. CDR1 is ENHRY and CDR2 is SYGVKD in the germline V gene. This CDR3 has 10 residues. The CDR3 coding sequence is TGTGCCATCGCCACAGATACGCAGTATTTT. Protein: CAIATDTQYF.

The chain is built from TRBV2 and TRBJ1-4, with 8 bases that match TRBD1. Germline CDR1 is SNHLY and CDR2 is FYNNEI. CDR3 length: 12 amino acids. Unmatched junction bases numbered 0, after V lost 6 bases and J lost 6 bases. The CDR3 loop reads CASRDRDEKLFF. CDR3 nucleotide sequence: TGTGCCAGCAGGGACAGGGATGAAAAACTGTTTTTT. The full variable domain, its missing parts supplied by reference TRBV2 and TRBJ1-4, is EPEVTQTPSHQVTQMGQEVILRCVPISNHLYFYWYRQILGQKVEFLVSFYNNEISEKSEIFDDQFSVERPDGSNFTLKIRSTKLEDSAMYFCASRDRDEKLFFGSGTQLSVL.

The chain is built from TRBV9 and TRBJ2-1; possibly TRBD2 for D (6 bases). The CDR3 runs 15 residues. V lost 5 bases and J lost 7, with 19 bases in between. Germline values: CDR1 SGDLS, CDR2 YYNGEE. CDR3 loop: CASRAHGPGTNEQFF. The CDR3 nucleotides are TGTGCCAGCAGGGCCCACGGACCCGGGACTAATGAGCAGTTCTTC.

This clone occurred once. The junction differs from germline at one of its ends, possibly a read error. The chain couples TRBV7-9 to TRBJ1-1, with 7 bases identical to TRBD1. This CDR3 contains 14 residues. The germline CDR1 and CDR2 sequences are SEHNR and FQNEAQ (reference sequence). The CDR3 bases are TGTGCCAGCATCTTAGGGGGCGGCGGCACTGAAGCTTTCTTT. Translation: CASILGGGGTEAFF.

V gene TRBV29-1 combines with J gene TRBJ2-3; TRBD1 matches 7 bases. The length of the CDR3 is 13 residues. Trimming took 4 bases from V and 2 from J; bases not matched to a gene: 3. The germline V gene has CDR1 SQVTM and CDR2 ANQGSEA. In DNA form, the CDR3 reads TGCAGCGTTGTGACAGGGCTCACAGATACGCAGTATTTT. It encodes CSVVTGLTDTQYF.

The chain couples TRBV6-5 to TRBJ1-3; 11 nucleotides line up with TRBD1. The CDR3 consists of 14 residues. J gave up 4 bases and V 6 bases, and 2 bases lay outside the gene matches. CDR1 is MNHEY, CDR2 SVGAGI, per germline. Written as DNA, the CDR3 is TGTGCCAGCAGGGACAGGGGGCTGGGAAACACCATATATTTT. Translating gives CASRDRGLGNTIYF.

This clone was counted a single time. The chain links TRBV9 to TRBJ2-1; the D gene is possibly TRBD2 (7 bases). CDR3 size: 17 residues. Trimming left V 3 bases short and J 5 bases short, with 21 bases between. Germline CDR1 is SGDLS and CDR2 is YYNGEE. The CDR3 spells CASSGPRGASRDNEQFF. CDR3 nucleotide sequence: TGTGCCAGCAGCGGCCCCCGGGGGGCCAGCCGGGACAATGAGCAGTTCTTC.

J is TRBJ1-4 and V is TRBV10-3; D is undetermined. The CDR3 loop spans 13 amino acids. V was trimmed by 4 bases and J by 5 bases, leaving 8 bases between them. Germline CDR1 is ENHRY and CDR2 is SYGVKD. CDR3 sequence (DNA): TGTGCCATCAGTGGTGATTTAAATGAAAAACTGTTTTTT. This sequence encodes CAISGDLNEKLFF.

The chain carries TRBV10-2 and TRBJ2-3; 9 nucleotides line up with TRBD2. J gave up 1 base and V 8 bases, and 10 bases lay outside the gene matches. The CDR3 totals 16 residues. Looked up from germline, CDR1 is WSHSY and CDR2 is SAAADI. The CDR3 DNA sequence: TGCGCCAGCGCCGAGGGACTAGCCCGGGGCACAGATACGCAGTATTTT. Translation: CASAEGLARGTDTQYF.

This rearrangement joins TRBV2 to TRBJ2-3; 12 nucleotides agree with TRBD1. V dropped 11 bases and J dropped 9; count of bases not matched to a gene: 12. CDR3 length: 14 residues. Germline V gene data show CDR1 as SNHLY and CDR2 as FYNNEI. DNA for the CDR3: TGTGCCCGCTCCGGGACAGGGGGCCGGGGGACGCAGTATTTT. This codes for CARSGTGGRGTQYF. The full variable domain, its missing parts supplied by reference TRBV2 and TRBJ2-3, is EPEVTQTPSHQVTQMGQEVILRCVPISNHLYFYWYRQILGQKVEFLVSFYNNEISEKSEIFDDQFSVERPDGSNFTLKIRSTKLEDSAMYFCARSGTGGRGTQYFGPGTRLTVL.

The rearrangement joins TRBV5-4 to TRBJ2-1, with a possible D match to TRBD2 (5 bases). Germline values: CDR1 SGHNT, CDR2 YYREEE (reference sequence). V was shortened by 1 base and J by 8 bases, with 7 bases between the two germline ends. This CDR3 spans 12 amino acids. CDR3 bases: TGTGCCAGCAGCTTGTCGGGGTATGAGCAGTTCTTC. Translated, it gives CASSLSGYEQFF.